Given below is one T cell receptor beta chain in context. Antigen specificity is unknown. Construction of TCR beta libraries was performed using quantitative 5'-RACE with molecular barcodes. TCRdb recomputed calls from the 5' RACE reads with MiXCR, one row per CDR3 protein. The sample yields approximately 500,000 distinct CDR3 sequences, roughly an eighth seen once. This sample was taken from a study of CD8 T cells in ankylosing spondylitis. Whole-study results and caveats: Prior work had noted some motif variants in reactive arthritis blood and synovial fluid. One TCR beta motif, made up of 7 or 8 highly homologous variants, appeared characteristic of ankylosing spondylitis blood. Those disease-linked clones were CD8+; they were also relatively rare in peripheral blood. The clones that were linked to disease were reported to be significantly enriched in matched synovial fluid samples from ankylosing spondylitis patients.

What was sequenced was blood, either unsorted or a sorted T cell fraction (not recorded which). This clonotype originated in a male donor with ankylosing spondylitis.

The chain's CDR3 is CAWTPGHQETQYF. The DNA of the CDR3 is TGTGCCTGGACCCCGGGACACCAAGAGACCCAGTACTTC. The chain uses TRBV30 and TRBJ2-5, with D possibly called TRBD1 or TRBD2 (5 bases each). Germline V gene lookup returns CDR1 GTSNPN and CDR2 SVGIG (reference sequence). V was clipped by 4 bases and J by 0 bases, with 9 bases between them. The CDR3 length is 13 residues.